A selection of T cell receptor beta chains follows, all from one sample in a study of shared clonotypes between healthy human individuals. TCRdb keeps only in-frame clones here, not all; method: immunoSEQ multiplex PCR. The table includes about 600,000 clones, about 96% detected once. Sequences were obtained from naive CD4+ T cells sorted from blood. The receptors derive from a young woman in good health. Each CDR3 is given with its conserved first and last residue. The order of the fields is V gene, clone size, D gene, J gene, CDR3 DNA, CDR3 protein. D genes are given only for firm matches. Size is stated for part of the rows, as once, few or many counts, or as a class when the clone is expanded.

>TRBV5-5|NA|TRBD1|TRBJ1-3
TGTGCCAGCAGCTTGACTGGGACAGTCTCCTCTGGAAACACCATATATTTT
CASSLTGTVSSGNTIYF
>TRBV4-1|NA|NA|TRBJ2-7
TGCGCCAGCAGCCAAGAGTGGGCAGGGAGCTCCTACGAGCAGTACTTC
CASSQEWAGSSYEQYF
>TRBV28|NA|TRBD1|TRBJ1-2
TGTGCCAGCAGTCCTTATTCGACTCGGGACAGGGACTATGGCTACACCTTC
CASSPYSTRDRDYGYTF
>TRBV5-8|once|NA|TRBJ1-1
TGTGCCAGCAGCTTGGTGCCAGGGGACACTGAAGCTTTCTTT
CASSLVPGDTEAFF
>TRBV28|NA|NA|TRBJ2-2
TGTGCCAGCAGTTCCGCGGACGCAATTAATCCACCCGGGGAGCTGTTTTTT
CASSSADAINPPGELFF
>TRBV30|NA|TRBD2|TRBJ2-5
TGTGCCTGGAGACTTTTGTCGGGAGGGTGGAGTCGGGAGACCCAGTACTTC
CAWRLLSGGWSRETQYF
>TRBV6-5|NA|TRBD2|TRBJ2-1
TGTGCCAGCACCGATACTAGCGGGAGACCCAATGAGCAGTTCTTC
CASTDTSGRPNEQFF
>TRBV5-4|NA|NA|TRBJ2-2
TGTGCCAGCAGCCTGTACCGGGGACACTCCACTACCGGGGAGCTGTTTTTT
CASSLYRGHSTTGELFF
>TRBV7-2|NA|NA|TRBJ1-1
TGTGCCAGCAGCTTAGAGGCAGGAATGAGGCCTGAAGCTTTCTTT
CASSLEAGMRPEAFF
>TRBV6-1|NA|TRBD2|TRBJ2-7
TGTGCCAGCAGTGAAGGGCTAGCGGCCTCCTACGAGCAGTACTTC
CASSEGLAASYEQYF
>TRBV7-3|NA|NA|TRBJ2-1
TGTGCCAGCAGCTTAATGGTTAGCCCTAATGAGCAGTTCTTC
CASSLMVSPNEQFF
>TRBV5-1|NA|NA|TRBJ1-1
TGCGCCAGTCGGCGAAATATGAACACTGAAGCTTTCTTT
CASRRNMNTEAFF
>TRBV28|NA|NA|TRBJ2-1
TGTGCCAGCAGCTTAAAGATCAGGGACAATGAGCAGTTCTTC
CASSLKIRDNEQFF
>TRBV5-5|once|NA|TRBJ2-1
TGTGCCAGCAGCCCCACGGGGAACGAGCAGTTCTTC
CASSPTGNEQFF
>TRBV18|once|TRBD2|TRBJ2-1
TGTGCCAGCTCAGCAAAACTAGCGGGATCCTACAATGAGCAGTTCTTC
CASSAKLAGSYNEQFF
>TRBV27|NA|TRBD2|TRBJ2-5
TGTGCCAGCAGTCTGGCCCCTAGCGGGACGCCCCAAGGGACCCAGTACTTC
CASSLAPSGTPQGTQYF
>TRBV15|NA|NA|TRBJ2-7
TGTGCCACCAGCAGCCAGAAAACCAGCTACGAGCAGTACTTC
CATSSQKTSYEQYF
>TRBV7-2|NA|TRBD2|TRBJ2-1
TGTGCCAGCAGCTCCACTAGCGGCCCGACCCCTGAGCAGTTCTTC
CASSSTSGPTPEQFF
>TRBV19|NA|NA|TRBJ2-3
TGTGCCAGTAGTATTGAGCCCTCGGGGGCCTTCACAGATACGCAGTATTTT
CASSIEPSGAFTDTQYF
>TRBV27|once|TRBD2|TRBJ2-7
TGTGCCAGCAGAACCGGGACTAGCGGGAGGAGAGAGCAGTACTTC
CASRTGTSGRREQYF
>TRBV28|NA|NA|TRBJ2-7
TGTGCCAGCAGTTTAGGCGGCGCCAGCTCCTACGAGCAGTACTTC
CASSLGGASSYEQYF
>TRBV30|NA|NA|TRBJ1-1
TGTGCCTGGACCCAAGGGTCAGGGACCCGGAACACTGAAGCTTTCTTT
CAWTQGSGTRNTEAFF
>TRBV6-6|NA|NA|TRBJ1-5
TGTGCCAGCAGAGTTTCAGCCAGTAATCAGCCCCAGCATTTT
CASRVSASNQPQHF
>TRBV29-1|NA|NA|TRBJ1-1
TGCAGCGTTGAAAGACAATTGAACACTGAAGCTTTCTTT
CSVERQLNTEAFF
>TRBV2|NA|NA|TRBJ1-5
TGTGCCAGCAGTGAAGTAGAAGGCAATCAGCCCCAGCATTTT
CASSEVEGNQPQHF
>TRBV6-1|NA|TRBD2|TRBJ2-1
TGTGCCAGCAGGCCCCAACTAGCGGGAGTGGATGAGCAGTTCTTC
CASRPQLAGVDEQFF
>TRBV19|NA|NA|TRBJ1-1
TGTGCCAGTAGTATATTAGGACAGAGTAGAGGCAACACTGAAGCTTTCTTT
CASSILGQSRGNTEAFF
>TRBV18|NA|TRBD1|TRBJ1-5
TGTGCCAGCTCACCGGGGGACAGCCGCAATCAGCCCCAGCATTTT
CASSPGDSRNQPQHF
>TRBV28|NA|TRBD2|TRBJ2-1
TGTGCCAGCAGTGCCTATAGCGGGACTAAGATCCATGAGCAGTTCTTC
CASSAYSGTKIHEQFF
>TRBV28|once|NA|TRBJ1-5
TGTGCCAGCAGTCGGACAGTCTGGAGCAATCAGCCCCAGCATTTT
CASSRTVWSNQPQHF
>TRBV10-1|NA|NA|TRBJ1-6
TGCGCCAGCAGTGAGGACCGTAATTCACCCCTCCACTTT
CASSEDRNSPLHF